One sample yielded the 16 T cell receptor beta chains listed below, sequenced in a study of cytomegalovirus exposure and HLA in healthy donors. Vbeta (60) and Jbeta (13) primers were used in the PCR. TCRdb's copy holds only in-frame clones and misses some; the assay was immunoSEQ multiplex PCR. The data show roughly 80,000 clones, and the top ten clones hold roughly an eighth. Sequenced material: PBMCs. The receptors were sampled from a man aged 50 or older in good health and CMV-seropositive.

The chain joins TRBV7-9 to TRBJ2-3; no clear D. CDR3 length: 14 residues. In germline, CDR1 is SEHNR, CDR2 FQNEAQ (reference sequence). Trimming shortened V by 6 bases and J by 2 bases, and 12 bases separated the two germline ends. CDR3 sequence: CASSSKAHTDTQYF. The DNA for the CDR3 is TGTGCCAGCAGTTCTAAAGCTCACACAGATACGCAGTATTTT.

The V and J genes are TRBV2 and TRBJ2-2; D remains ambiguous. V was clipped by 8 bases and J by 0 bases, with 13 bases between them. The CDR3 contains 15 residues. Germline V gene data show CDR1 as SNHLY and CDR2 as FYNNEI. This chain's CDR3 is CASRPAVSNTGELFF. In nucleotides, the CDR3 is TGTGCCAGCCGTCCCGCGGTATCGAACACCGGGGAGCTGTTTTTT.

The CDR3 reads CSVVLDSYEQYF. CDR3 bases: TGCAGCGTTGTTCTAGACTCCTACGAGCAGTACTTC. The chain couples TRBV29-1 to TRBJ2-7, with no clear D. This CDR3 is built from 12 residues. V dropped 4 bases and J dropped 0 bases, with 7 bases sitting between them. Per germline, CDR1 SQVTM and CDR2 ANQGSEA.

The chain uses TRBV10-2 and TRBJ1-1; D gene ambiguous. CDR1 and CDR2 (germline): WSHSY, SAAADI. V was trimmed by 3 bases and J by 11 bases, leaving 7 bases between them. CDR3 length: 10 residues. CDR3 in amino acids: CASSDSSAFF. DNA of the CDR3: TGCGCCAGCAGTGACTCGAGTGCTTTCTTT.

This rearrangement joins TRBV30 to TRBJ1-4, with a possible D match to TRBD1 (5 bases). V lost 6 bases to trimming and J lost 8 bases, with 16 bases between them. The CDR3 runs to 13 residues. Germline V gene data show CDR1 as GTSNPN and CDR2 as SVGIG (reference sequence). CDR3 sequence: CACDTTAGEKLFF. The CDR3 DNA reads TGTGCCTGCGACACAACTGCAGGGGAAAAACTGTTTTTT.

Judged by frequency, this clone is medium-sized. The chain carries TRBV10-2 and TRBJ2-3, with D unresolved. From germline, CDR1 is WSHSY and CDR2 SAAADI. The CDR3 contains 12 residues. Deletions cut 5 bases from V and 1 base from J, with 4 bases between. The CDR3 coding sequence is TGCGCCAGCAGTCAGGGCACAGATACGCAGTATTTT. It specifies CASSQGTDTQYF.

V is TRBV6-1 and J is TRBJ2-5; D unclear. V lost 5 bases to trimming and J lost 2 bases, with 3 bases between them. CDR3 length: 11 residues. Germline V gives CDR1 MNHNS, CDR2 SASEGT. In DNA, the CDR3 is TGTGCCAGCAGTCGGCAAGAGACCCAGTACTTC. Its protein product is CASSRQETQYF.

The CDR3 here is CAWSLGTGEKLFF. The CDR3 DNA reads as TGTGCCTGGAGTCTTGGGACAGGAGAAAAACTGTTTTTT. This rearrangement joins TRBV30 to TRBJ1-4; 8 nucleotides line up with TRBD1. The CDR3 is 13 amino acids. The V gene's germline CDR1 is GTSNPN and CDR2 SVGIG (reference sequence). The V segment lost 2 bases and the J segment 8 bases; nucleotides outside the gene matches: 4. Full variable domain (remainder filled in from reference TRBV30 and TRBJ1-4): SQTIHQWPATLVQPVGSPLSLECTVEGTSNPNLYWYRQAAGRGLQLLFYSVGIGQISSEVPQNLSASRPQDRQFILSSKKLLLSDSGFYLCAWSLGTGEKLFFGSGTQLSVL.

The chain couples TRBV5-5 to TRBJ1-3; 7 bases fit TRBD1. The germline CDR1 and CDR2 sequences are SGHKS and YYEKEE (reference sequence). V was clipped by 4 bases and J by 4 bases; unmatched bases: 2. The CDR3 sequence is 13 residues long. The CDR3 loop is CASSGDSGNTIYF. The CDR3 region has the DNA TGTGCCAGCAGCGGGGACAGCGGAAACACCATATATTTT.

The gene calls are TRBV7-9 and TRBJ2-2; 9 nucleotides align to TRBD1. Germline V gene sequence: CDR1 SEHNR, CDR2 FQNEAQ (reference sequence). This CDR3 has 16 residues. V shed 6 bases, J shed 1 base, and the junction held 6 bases outside the gene matches. Here the CDR3 reads CASSPRQGGNTGELFF. CDR3 sequence (DNA): TGTGCCAGCAGTCCTAGACAGGGGGGGAACACCGGGGAGCTGTTTTTT.

V usage is TRBV29-1 and J usage is TRBJ1-1; 7 bases agree with TRBD1. This CDR3 contains 13 residues. V lost 6 bases and J lost 4; bases outside the gene matches: 8. CDR1 and CDR2 (germline): SQVTM, ANQGSEA. The CDR3 reads CSVTGQTSTEAFF. The DNA for the CDR3 is TGCAGCGTGACGGGACAGACGAGCACTGAAGCTTTCTTT.

The chain links TRBV4-1 to TRBJ2-5; 8 bases fit TRBD2. There are 15 residues in the CDR3. The V gene's germline CDR1 is MGHRA and CDR2 YSYEKL. V lost 4 bases and J lost 1; bases outside the gene matches: 5. The CDR3 spells CASSRSGGFQETQYF. CDR3 nucleotide sequence: TGCGCCAGCAGCCGGAGCGGGGGCTTCCAAGAGACCCAGTACTTC.

The V gene is TRBV2, the J gene TRBJ2-1; 9 positions match TRBD1. The CDR3 has 13 amino acids. Trimming cost V 9 bases and J 5 bases; bases outside gene matches: 5. Germline lookup yields CDR1 SNHLY and CDR2 FYNNEI. CDR3 sequence: CASGTGKDNEQFF. The DNA for the CDR3 is TGTGCCAGTGGGACAGGGAAAGACAATGAGCAGTTCTTC. The variable domain in full, completed from reference TRBV2 and TRBJ2-1, reads EPEVTQTPSHQVTQMGQEVILRCVPISNHLYFYWYRQILGQKVEFLVSFYNNEISEKSEIFDDQFSVERPDGSNFTLKIRSTKLEDSAMYFCASGTGKDNEQFFGPGTRLTVL.

The CDR3 spells CASSLGYISGANVLTF. The CDR3 nucleotides read TGTGCCAGCAGCTTAGGATACATCTCTGGGGCCAACGTCCTGACTTTC. This sequence joins TRBV7-6 and TRBJ2-6; D uncertain. Germline V lookup: CDR1 SGHVS, CDR2 FNYEAQ. CDR3 length: 16 amino acids. V was cut by 1 base and J by 0 bases, with 7 bases left in between.

This chain links TRBV15 with TRBJ1-1; no clear D. Germline lookup yields CDR1 LNHNV and CDR2 YYDKDF (reference sequence). This CDR3 is built from 14 residues. Trimming removed 1 base from V and 3 bases from J, with 9 bases in between. CDR3 bases: TGTGCCACCAGCAGAGTAGGAGGCTACACTGAAGCTTTCTTT. It yields the protein CATSRVGGYTEAFF.

The rearrangement links TRBV6-5 to TRBJ1-2; 8 positions match TRBD1. This CDR3 contains 13 residues. V dropped 5 bases and J dropped 4; count of bases not matched to a gene: 3. The V gene's germline CDR1 is MNHEY and CDR2 SVGAGI. CDR3 region: CASSETGVYGYTF. The CDR3 coding sequence is TGTGCCAGCAGTGAGACAGGGGTCTATGGCTACACCTTC.